The 32 T cell receptor beta chains below were found in one sample sequenced in a study of regulatory T cells in long-lasting Graves disease. Described time point: persistent/refractory GD, antithyroid drugs over 5 years with positive TRAb. Generation of the TCR library employed RNA extracted from PBMCs. iRepertoire HTBI primers and Arm-PCR of CDR3 regions built TCR beta libraries. TCRdb called the multiplex PCR reads again in MiXCR, with one record for every CDR3 protein. This sample has roughly 400,000 distinct CDR3 sequences, with 21% found just once. Here the sequenced sample was peripheral blood mononuclear cells (PBMCs), taken when the disease was refractory, from a patient treated with antithyroid drugs. All receptors derive from a female donor with Graves disease.

This clonotype was seen repeatedly, ten times or more. J is TRBJ1-3 and V is TRBV7-2; weak D call: TRBD1 (6 bases). This CDR3 has 17 amino acids. V lost 5 bases, J lost 0 bases, and 17 bases lay in between. From germline, CDR1 is SGHTA and CDR2 FQGNSA. The DNA for the CDR3 is TGTGCCAGCAGCCTTCGGACAGTTAGGGACTCTGGAAACACCATATATTTT. Translating gives CASSLRTVRDSGNTIYF.

J is TRBJ2-7 and V is TRBV7-9, with TRBD1 identical over 9 bases. From germline, CDR1 is SEHNR and CDR2 FQNEAQ (reference sequence). The CDR3 spans 16 residues. With V trimmed by 4 bases and J by 9 bases, 16 bases remained unmatched. The CDR3 sequence is CASSYAGQGLTGVQYF. The CDR3 bases are TGTGCCAGCAGCTACGCAGGACAGGGGTTGACGGGCGTGCAGTACTTC.

V gene TRBV19 combines with J gene TRBJ2-4; tentatively, D is TRBD2 (7 bases). The germline gives CDR1 LNHDA, CDR2 SQIVND (reference sequence). CDR3 length equals 18 residues. The V end was cut by 2 bases, the J end by 8 bases, with 25 bases between. This chain's CDR3 is CASSISGLFSGEGYIQYF. Written as DNA, the CDR3 is TGTGCCAGTAGTATATCCGGATTATTTTCAGGGGAGGGATACATTCAGTACTTC.

V and J are TRBV28 and TRBJ2-1; 10 bases are shared with TRBD2. The CDR3 runs 16 residues. The J segment lost 7 bases and the V segment lost 3 bases, leaving 9 bases of the junction unmatched. Germline CDR1 reads MDHEN; CDR2 reads SYDVKM. Here the CDR3 DNA reads TGTGCCAGCAGTTTGATAGCTAGCGGGAGAAAAAATGAGCAGTTCTTC. This translates into CASSLIASGRKNEQFF.

This clonotype was detected ten times or more. The CDR3 bases are TGTGCCAGCAGCGAAGCCGCTAGCTATGGCTACACCTTC. It yields the protein CASSEAASYGYTF. The V and J genes are TRBV11-1 and TRBJ1-2; D call uncertain. V was trimmed by 5 bases and J by 4 bases, leaving 11 bases between them. Germline V CDR1 and CDR2: SGHAT, FQDESV (reference sequence). This CDR3 region has 13 residues.

The chain recombines TRBV3-1 with TRBJ2-6; D is ambiguous. The CDR3 is made up of 16 amino acids. The germline CDR1 and CDR2 sequences are LGHDT and YNNKEL (reference sequence). Trimming shortened V by 1 base and J by 0 bases, and 7 bases separated the two germline ends. In DNA, the CDR3 is TGTGCCAGCAGCCAAGCAAAGAGCTCTGGGGCCAACGTCCTGACTTTC. It is translated as CASSQAKSSGANVLTF.

The chain carries TRBV7-2 and TRBJ1-3; D remains ambiguous. Trimming took 5 bases from V and 4 from J, leaving 6 bases between them. Germline values: CDR1 SGHTA, CDR2 FQGNSA. CDR3 length: 12 residues. CDR3 region: CASSLKGNTIYF. CDR3 bases: TGTGCCAGCAGCCTGAAAGGAAACACCATATATTTT.

This clonotype came up many times. The chain recombines TRBV12-3 or TRBV12-4 with TRBJ2-7; D unclear. V was pared by 4 bases and J by 6 bases, with 10 bases between. This CDR3 is 12 amino acids long. CDR3 amino acids: CASSSPSGEQYF. For the CDR3, the DNA is TGTGCCAGCAGTTCCCCCTCGGGCGAGCAGTACTTC.

This clonotype was seen repeatedly, ten times or more. This sequence joins TRBV7-2 and TRBJ2-3; D is tentatively TRBD1 or TRBD2 (6 bases each). Trimming removed 4 bases from V and 5 bases from J, with 16 bases in between. Looked up from germline, CDR1 is SGHTA and CDR2 is FQGNSA. The CDR3 contains 15 residues. Written as DNA, the CDR3 is TGTGCCAGCAGCTCGGGGGCGGGTCAGGTAGATACGCAGTATTTT. Its translation: CASSSGAGQVDTQYF.

This CDR3 is CASTDRGAKNIQYF. CDR3 DNA sequence: TGTGCCAGCACAGACAGGGGGGCCAAAAACATTCAGTACTTC. This sequence joins TRBV28 and TRBJ2-4, with 9 nucleotides matching TRBD1. V was clipped by 7 bases and J by 1 base; unmatched bases: 2. Per the germline V gene, CDR1 is MDHEN and CDR2 is SYDVKM. The CDR3 has 14 amino acids.

There are a few counts of this clonotype. V gene TRBV5-4 combines with J gene TRBJ2-5; TRBD1 matches 8 bases. This CDR3 contains 14 residues. The germline V gene encodes CDR1 SGHNT and CDR2 YYREEE (reference sequence). J gave up 2 bases and V 3 bases, and 3 bases lay outside the gene matches. CDR3 in amino acids: CASSSNRGQETQYF. CDR3 bases: TGTGCCAGCAGCTCCAACAGGGGGCAAGAGACCCAGTACTTC.

This clonotype was recorded many times. CDR3 DNA sequence: TGTGCCAGCAGCCCGGAAGGGACGTCCTACGAGCAGTACTTC. This gives the protein CASSPEGTSYEQYF. The V gene is TRBV28, the J gene TRBJ2-7; D tentatively reads TRBD1 or TRBD2 (5 bases each). V was cut by 6 bases and J by 1 base, with 13 bases left in between. The CDR3 runs 14 residues. Germline CDR1 reads MDHEN; CDR2 reads SYDVKM.

The chain uses TRBV20-1 and TRBJ1-4, with unresolved D. Germline assignment: CDR1 DFQATT and CDR2 SNEGSKA (reference sequence). Trimming removed 1 base from V and 4 bases from J, with 7 bases in between. This CDR3 is built from 13 residues. The DNA of the CDR3 is TGCAGTGCTAGAGTGCAGAGTAATGAAAAACTGTTTTTT. This translates into CSARVQSNEKLFF.

Ten or more counts support this clonotype. The chain uses TRBV28 and TRBJ2-7, with D possibly being TRBD1 (5 bases). V lost 1 base, J lost 5 bases, and 9 bases lay in between. Germline lookup yields CDR1 MDHEN and CDR2 SYDVKM. This CDR3 has 13 amino acids. Here the CDR3 DNA reads TGTGCCAGCAGTTTATCCCAGGGTCACGAGCAGTACTTC. Encoded protein: CASSLSQGHEQYF.

This clonotype was seen at least ten times. This chain links TRBV2 with TRBJ2-2; no definite D call. The CDR3 is made up of 16 amino acids. The V end lost 7 bases, the J end lost 8 bases, and 23 bases lay between the germline ends. Germline lookup yields CDR1 SNHLY and CDR2 FYNNEI. The CDR3 nucleotides read TGTGCCAGCATCCCGTTCGCCCAGACGGTAGCTGGGGAGCTGTTTTTT. It translates to CASIPFAQTVAGELFF.

The genes are TRBV4-1 and TRBJ2-1, with unresolved D. The CDR3 is 11 amino acids. CDR1 and CDR2 from the germline V gene are MGHRA and YSYEKL. The V end lost 2 bases, the J end lost 5 bases, and 1 base lay between the germline ends. DNA of the CDR3: TGCGCCAGCAGCCAACACAATGAGCAGTTCTTC. As protein: CASSQHNEQFF.

As regards this clonotype: It differs at one base from a far larger clone, so likely a read error. The chain joins TRBV12-3 or TRBV12-4 to TRBJ2-4; maybe TRBD1 (6 bases). With the DNA end fitting TRBJ2-5 better, the J assignment may be wrong. This CDR3 region has 15 residues. The CDR3 sequence is CASSTDPGQRETQYF. In nucleotides, the CDR3 is TGTGCCAGCAGTACTGATCCGGGACAACGAGAGACCCAGTACTTC.

The rearrangement uses TRBV5-6 and TRBJ2-7; the match to TRBD1 covers 8 bases. V dropped 4 bases and J dropped 5; count of bases not matched to a gene: 11. Germline CDR1 SGHDT, CDR2 YYEEEE. The CDR3 contains 15 residues. This chain's CDR3 is CASSPGDRSLHEQYF. CDR3 bases: TGTGCCAGCAGCCCGGGGGACAGGTCTCTTCACGAGCAGTACTTC.

This clonotype was counted ten times or more. The chain recombines TRBV20-1 with TRBJ2-7; 9 bases agree with TRBD2. Unmatched junction bases numbered 3, after V lost 3 bases and J lost 3 bases. Germline V gives CDR1 DFQATT, CDR2 SNEGSKA (reference sequence). This CDR3 comprises 13 residues. The CDR3 coding sequence is TGCAGTGCTAGTCCAGCGGGAGGCTACGAGCAGTACTTC. The encoded protein is CSASPAGGYEQYF.

This clonotype appeared many times. The chain carries TRBV7-8 and TRBJ1-5; D may be TRBD1 (5 bases). Germline V gene data show CDR1 as SGHVS and CDR2 as FQNEAQ. With 0 bases removed from V and 4 bases from J, the gap between germline ends came to 13 bases. The CDR3 is made up of 16 amino acids. DNA of the CDR3: TGTGCCAGCAGCTTAGCCGGGCCCGGGGCGAATCAGCCCCAGCATTTT. Its translation is CASSLAGPGANQPQHF.

The chain joins TRBV4-1 to TRBJ2-7; 8 nucleotides agree with TRBD1. Losses at the gene ends were 1 base for V and 5 bases for J; bases not matched to a gene: 10. The germline gives CDR1 MGHRA, CDR2 YSYEKL. CDR3 size: 16 residues. This chain's CDR3 is CASSQGIDRGLDEQYF. CDR3 in DNA: TGCGCCAGCAGCCAAGGGATCGACAGGGGACTGGACGAGCAGTACTTC.

The chain uses TRBV9 and TRBJ2-2; 9 bases line up with TRBD2. The V segment lost 0 bases and the J segment 5 bases; nucleotides outside the gene matches: 11. Germline values: CDR1 SGDLS, CDR2 YYNGEE. This CDR3 has 18 residues. DNA for the CDR3: TGTGCCAGCAGCGTAGCTCTGGCTAGCGGGATTGGTACCGGGGAGCTGTTTTTT. Translated, it gives CASSVALASGIGTGELFF. Based on the CDR3 plus reference TRBV9 and TRBJ2-2, the full variable domain is DSGVTQTPKHLITATGQRVTLRCSPRSGDLSVYWYQQSLDQGLQFLIQYYNGEERAKGNILERFSAQQFPDLHSELNLSSLELGDSALYFCASSVALASGIGTGELFFGEGSRLTVL.

The rearrangement uses TRBV7-3 and TRBJ2-6; TRBD2 aligns across 13 bases. CDR1 is SGHTA, CDR2 FQGTGA, per germline. The CDR3 is 18 amino acids. After removal of 5 bases from V and 0 bases from J, the junction contained 4 bases not matched to a gene. CDR3 sequence reads: CASSVGTSGNSGANVLTF. Here the CDR3 DNA reads TGTGCCAGCAGCGTTGGGACTAGCGGGAACTCTGGGGCCAACGTCCTGACTTTC. Using reference TRBV7-3 and TRBJ2-6 for the parts outside the CDR3, the full variable domain is GAGVSQTPSNKVTEKGKYVELRCDPISGHTALYWYRQSLGQGPEFLIYFQGTGAADDSGLPNDRFFAVRPEGSVSTLKIQRTERGDSAVYLCASSVGTSGNSGANVLTFGAGSRLTVL.

This clonotype was observed a few times. This rearrangement joins TRBV5-5 to TRBJ2-1; perhaps TRBD2 as D (7 bases). Germline CDR1 is SGHKS and CDR2 is YYEKEE (reference sequence). This CDR3 is 16 amino acids long. The V gene lost 3 bases and the J gene lost 3 bases, with 16 bases spanning the gap. The DNA for the CDR3 is TGTGCCAGCAGCTCGGGGGGCCTCCGGGACTACAATGAGCAGTTCTTC. Residues: CASSSGGLRDYNEQFF.

This clonotype was recorded many times. The chain is built from TRBV6-1 and TRBJ2-7; 9 bases fit TRBD2. CDR1 and CDR2 from the germline V gene are MNHNS and SASEGT. This CDR3 contains 15 residues. With 6 bases clipped from V and 5 bases from J, the junction kept 11 bases outside the gene matches. In DNA form, the CDR3 reads TGTGCCAGCAGCCCCCAGTTAGCGGGAGTTCACGAGCAGTACTTC. Residues: CASSPQLAGVHEQYF.

This clonotype was counted only a few times. V gene TRBV7-2 combines with J gene TRBJ1-5, with no clear D. Trimming pared 3 bases from V and 2 bases from J, leaving 11 bases between. CDR1 is SGHTA and CDR2 is FQGNSA in the germline V gene. The CDR3 sequence is 15 residues long. The CDR3 region is CASSFGGFGNQPQHF. The CDR3 bases are TGTGCCAGCAGCTTTGGTGGATTTGGCAATCAGCCCCAGCATTTT.

This clonotype was counted only a few times. The V gene is TRBV10-3, the J gene TRBJ1-5; 10 nucleotides line up with TRBD1. Trimming took 6 bases from V and 2 from J; bases not matched to a gene: 7. CDR1 ENHRY and CDR2 SYGVKD come from the germline V gene. The CDR3 loop spans 16 amino acids. CDR3 sequence: CAIRTGTGDGNQPQHF. The CDR3 nucleotides are TGTGCCATCAGAACCGGGACAGGGGACGGCAATCAGCCCCAGCATTTT.

This clonotype appeared a few times. The chain has TRBV12-3 or TRBV12-4 and TRBJ2-3; possibly TRBD1 for D (6 bases). CDR3 size: 14 residues. V gave up 2 bases and J gave up 6 bases, with 12 bases separating them. CDR3 in DNA: TGTGCCAGCAGTTTAAGTTACAGGGCGGATACGCAGTATTTT. It yields the protein CASSLSYRADTQYF.

This clonotype occurred many times. The V call is TRBV20-1, the J call TRBJ2-5; TRBD1 agrees at 7 bases. V was clipped by 3 bases and J by 5 bases; unmatched bases: 6. CDR3 length equals 13 residues. CDR1 DFQATT and CDR2 SNEGSKA come from the germline V gene (reference sequence). Written as DNA, the CDR3 is TGCAGTGCTAGCGTGACAGGGTTGGAGACCCAGTACTTC. Translated: CSASVTGLETQYF.

V gene TRBV9 combines with J gene TRBJ1-1; 12 bases fit TRBD1. The CDR3 is 15 amino acids. V lost 3 bases, J lost 6 bases, and 6 bases stayed unmatched. CDR1 is SGDLS and CDR2 is YYNGEE in the germline V gene. The CDR3 sequence is CASSGGTGGFAEAFF. CDR3 bases: TGTGCCAGCAGCGGGGGGACAGGGGGCTTCGCTGAAGCTTTCTTT.

J is TRBJ2-7 and V is TRBV14, with TRBD2 matching over 7 bases. The CDR3 totals 14 residues. The germline V gene has CDR1 SGHDN and CDR2 FVKESK. The V gene end was trimmed by 0 bases and the J gene end by 6 bases; junction bases not matched to a gene: 5. CDR3 bases: TGTGCCAGCAGCCAAGATAGGGACTACCTCGAGCAGTACTTC. Protein sequence: CASSQDRDYLEQYF.

There are a few counts of this clonotype. A much larger clone lies one base from this, so it may be a read error. This chain links TRBV6-2 or TRBV6-3 with TRBJ2-2; D possibly corresponds to TRBD2 (5 bases). From germline, CDR1 is MNHEY and CDR2 SVGEGT. CDR3 length equals 14 residues. In DNA, the CDR3 is TGTGCCAGCAGTTACTCGAAAGGACCCGGGGAGCTGCTTTTT. Translating it yields CASSYSKGPGELLF.